The text below deals with one TCR beta chain. Its antigen remains unknown. Germline V lookup: CDR1 LNHDA, CDR2 SQIVND (reference sequence). V was pared by 4 bases and J by 0 bases, with 9 bases between. The length of the CDR3 is 14 residues. Orbital computed tomography, thyroid ultrasound, serum thyroxine and TRAb, and clinical symptoms together informed the diagnoses. The record originates from a study of T cells in Graves' hyperthyroidism and ophthalmopathy. Study-level background: Upon initial diagnosis and before any treatment, peripheral blood was collected. Findings and limits, study-wide: Blood shared most expanded thyroid clonotypes above 0.001.

TCR beta CDR3 regions were amplified from RNA transcripts. TCR CDR3 regions were first amplified by RT-PCR with HTBI primers. Via MiXCR, TCRdb re-called the multiplex PCR reads, giving one row per CDR3 protein. The profile shows approximately 300,000 distinct CDR3 sequences, roughly a fifth of them singletons. The J gene is TRBJ1-1, the V gene TRBV19; tentatively, D is TRBD1 (5 bases). The clonotype comes from a middle-aged man with Graves' ophthalmopathy. Sequenced input: blood. CDR3: CASSTGTMNTEAFF. The CDR3 DNA reads as TGTGCCAGTAGTACGGGGACCATGAACACTGAAGCTTTCTTT.